The 6 T cell receptor beta chains in this list originate from one sample, sequenced in a study of T cell responses to AZD1222 COVID-19 vaccine. The assay was immunoSEQ multiplex PCR, and TCRdb's table has in-frame clones only and misses some. The repertoire consists of about 56,000 clones, with about 86% occurring once and the leading ten covering less than 9%. Here the sequenced sample was peripheral blood, taken 28 days after the second AZD1222 dose. The receptors were gathered from an adult who received the AZD1222 COVID-19 vaccine.

The J gene is TRBJ2-5, the V gene TRBV5-1; TRBD1 might be the D (5 bases). This CDR3 has 15 residues. The ends were cut back, 0 bases at V and 2 bases at J, with 11 bases in the middle. The germline gives CDR1 SGHRS, CDR2 YFSETQ. CDR3 residues: CASSLEGVGQETQYF. CDR3 coding DNA: TGCGCCAGCAGCTTGGAAGGGGTGGGGCAAGAGACCCAGTACTTC. Full variable domain (missing parts from reference TRBV5-1 and TRBJ2-5): KAGVTQTPRYLIKTRGQQVTLSCSPISGHRSVSWYQQTPGQGLQFLFEYFSETQRNKGNFPGRFSGRQFSNSRSEMNVSTLELGDSALYLCASSLEGVGQETQYFGPGTRLLVL.

The chain is built from TRBV18 and TRBJ2-6, with no clear D. CDR1 KGHSH and CDR2 LQKENI come from the germline V gene. The CDR3 is 16 amino acids. The V end lost 1 base, the J end lost 0 bases, and 7 bases lay between the germline ends. The CDR3 DNA is TGTGCCAGCTCACCACTAACAACCTCTGGGGCCAACGTCCTGACTTTC. Protein sequence: CASSPLTTSGANVLTF.

This sequence joins TRBV9 and TRBJ2-2, with 9 bases fitting TRBD2. The CDR3 runs to 15 residues. Germline CDR1 and CDR2: SGDLS and YYNGEE. The V gene end was trimmed by 6 bases and the J gene end by 2 bases; junction bases not matched to a gene: 5. The CDR3 sequence is CASNKRGENTGELFF. In DNA, the CDR3 is TGTGCCAGCAACAAGCGGGGGGAAAACACCGGGGAGCTGTTTTTT. Complete variable domain (other parts from reference TRBV9 and TRBJ2-2): DSGVTQTPKHLITATGQRVTLRCSPRSGDLSVYWYQQSLDQGLQFLIQYYNGEERAKGNILERFSAQQFPDLHSELNLSSLELGDSALYFCASNKRGENTGELFFGEGSRLTVL.

This clone occurred once. The chain is built from TRBV27 and TRBJ2-3; D call uncertain. Germline CDR1 is MNHEY and CDR2 is SMNVEV (reference sequence). CDR3 length: 13 amino acids. The V end was cut by 6 bases, the J end by 5 bases, with 12 bases between. The DNA for the CDR3 is TGTGCCAGCAGCCGACTTAGTGGAGATACGCAGTATTTT. As protein: CASSRLSGDTQYF.

This chain joins TRBV12-3 or TRBV12-4 and TRBJ2-7, with no clear D. The CDR3 is 12 residues long. Trimming shortened V by 5 bases and J by 5 bases, and 10 bases separated the two germline ends. The CDR3 DNA reads as TGTGCCAGCAGTCCTATGTTCCACGAGCAGTACTTC. Translating it yields CASSPMFHEQYF.

This chain uses TRBV7-6 with TRBJ2-7; TRBD1 agrees at 7 bases. Germline loops: CDR1 SGHVS, CDR2 FNYEAQ. Trimming at V came to 5 bases and at J to 4 bases, leaving 5 bases not matched to a gene. The CDR3 has 13 residues. The CDR3 spells CASSINRGYEQYF. CDR3 in DNA: TGTGCCAGCAGCATAAACAGGGGTTACGAGCAGTACTTC. Complete variable domain (other parts from reference TRBV7-6 and TRBJ2-7): GAGVSQSPRYKVTKRGQDVALRCDPISGHVSLYWYRQALGQGPEFLTYFNYEAQQDKSGLPNDRFSAERPEGSISTLTIQRTEQRDSAMYRCASSINRGYEQYFGPGTRLTVT.